What follows are 10 T cell receptor beta chains derived from one specimen sequenced in a study of cytomegalovirus exposure and HLA in healthy donors. 13 Jbeta primers and 60 Vbeta primers were used for the PCR. Measured with immunoSEQ multiplex PCR; TCRdb has only the in-frame clones, and not every one. Of roughly 180,000 clones in the sample, around 82% were seen once. Source material: PBMCs. These receptors were taken from a young man in good health and CMV-seronegative.

This clone showed up just a few times. The rearrangement links TRBV27 to TRBJ2-5, with 9 bases identical to TRBD1. CDR3 length: 16 amino acids. Looked up from germline, CDR1 is MNHEY and CDR2 is SMNVEV (reference sequence). Trimming cost V 6 bases and J 5 bases; bases outside gene matches: 13. The CDR3, as DNA: TGTGCCAGCAGGGTCCGGGACAGGGTTCTAGGTGAGACCCAGTACTTC. Its protein is CASRVRDRVLGETQYF.

V gene TRBV28 combines with J gene TRBJ2-1, with a tentative D call TRBD2 (5 bases). The V end was cut by 11 bases, the J end by 2 bases, with 16 bases between. The CDR3 runs 14 residues. The germline CDR1 and CDR2 sequences are MDHEN and SYDVKM. CDR3 amino acids: CALKAGGAYNEQFF. In nucleotides, the CDR3 is TGTGCCCTTAAGGCGGGTGGGGCCTACAATGAGCAGTTCTTC.

The V call is TRBV18, the J call TRBJ2-1, with 9 bases that match TRBD2. This CDR3 spans 16 amino acids. J lost 1 base, V lost 3 bases, and 4 bases had no gene match. The germline gives CDR1 KGHSH, CDR2 LQKENI. This CDR3 is CASSPQAGGSYNEQFF. Written as DNA, the CDR3 is TGTGCCAGCTCACCTCAAGCGGGGGGTTCCTACAATGAGCAGTTCTTC.

The J gene is TRBJ2-1, the V gene TRBV7-2, with a possible D match to TRBD2 (5 bases). Per germline, CDR1 SGHTA and CDR2 FQGNSA. CDR3 length: 15 amino acids. Deletions cut 1 base from V and 8 bases from J, with 15 bases between. The CDR3 nucleotides are TGTGCCAGCAGCTTAGGAAGAGGGCGATTTCATGAGCAGTTCTTC. Translating gives CASSLGRGRFHEQFF.

The rearrangement joins TRBV25-1 to TRBJ1-3; no firm D call. Germline CDR1 is MGHDK and CDR2 is SYGVNS. Trimming pared 4 bases from V and 7 bases from J, leaving 8 bases between. CDR3 length equals 12 residues. As DNA, the CDR3 is TGTGCCAGCAGTGCTAATGAGAACACCATATATTTT. As protein: CASSANENTIYF.

The chain combines TRBV9 with TRBJ2-3; D remains unclear. The CDR3 consists of 14 residues. Germline V gene data show CDR1 as SGDLS and CDR2 as YYNGEE. V dropped 2 bases and J dropped 1 base, with 8 bases sitting between them. The chain's CDR3 is CASSVGTGTDTQYF. The CDR3 DNA follows: TGTGCCAGCAGCGTCGGCACAGGCACAGATACGCAGTATTTT.

This clone was counted once. V and J are TRBV6-5 and TRBJ1-6; the D gene is possibly TRBD1 (5 bases). This CDR3 spans 13 amino acids. The V gene lost 6 bases and the J gene lost 7 bases, with 10 bases spanning the gap. Germline assignment: CDR1 MNHEY and CDR2 SVGAGI. CDR3 region: CASRGGVNSPLHF. Written as DNA, the CDR3 is TGTGCCAGCAGGGGGGGGGTAAATTCACCCCTCCACTTT.

The gene calls are TRBV10-3 and TRBJ2-5; TRBD1 might be the D (6 bases). V shed 3 bases and J shed 2 bases, with 10 bases lying between them. This CDR3 is 14 amino acids long. Germline-derived CDR1 and CDR2 are ENHRY and SYGVKD. The CDR3 loop is CAISDTGQQETQYF. CDR3 nucleotide sequence: TGTGCCATCAGTGACACGGGACAACAAGAGACCCAGTACTTC.

The chain has TRBV5-1 and TRBJ1-2; no clear D. Trimming removed 0 bases at V and 6 bases at J, with 12 bases between. Germline CDR1 is SGHRS and CDR2 is YFSETQ. The CDR3 totals 14 residues. CDR3 nucleotide sequence: TGCGCCAGCAGCTTGGCCGCTGGAACAGATGGCTACACCTTC. This sequence encodes CASSLAAGTDGYTF. The whole variable domain, remainder taken from reference TRBV5-1 and TRBJ1-2, is KAGVTQTPRYLIKTRGQQVTLSCSPISGHRSVSWYQQTPGQGLQFLFEYFSETQRNKGNFPGRFSGRQFSNSRSEMNVSTLELGDSALYLCASSLAAGTDGYTFGSGTRLTVV.

This rearrangement joins TRBV27 to TRBJ2-3, with a possible D match to TRBD2 (6 bases). The CDR3 loop spans 15 amino acids. Germline V gives CDR1 MNHEY, CDR2 SMNVEV (reference sequence). V was cut by 4 bases and J by 4 bases, with 15 bases left in between. CDR3 region: CASSSPPSGADTQYF. For the CDR3, the DNA is TGTGCCAGCAGTTCCCCCCCCTCGGGGGCAGATACGCAGTATTTT.